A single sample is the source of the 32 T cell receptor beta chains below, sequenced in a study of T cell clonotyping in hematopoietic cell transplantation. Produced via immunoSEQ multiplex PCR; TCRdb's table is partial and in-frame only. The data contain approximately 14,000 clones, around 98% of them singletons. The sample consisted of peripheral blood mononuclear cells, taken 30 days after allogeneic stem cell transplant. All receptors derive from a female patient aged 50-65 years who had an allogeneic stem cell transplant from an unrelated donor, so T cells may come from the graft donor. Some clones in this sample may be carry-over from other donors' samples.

The CDR3 DNA follows: TGTGCCAGCAGTGTGGTCCGTCGTACGCAGTATTTT. Protein sequence: CASSVVRRTQYF. This chain links TRBV6-1 with TRBJ2-3; D uncertain. The CDR3 has 12 residues. Germline lookup yields CDR1 MNHNS and CDR2 SASEGT. V was shortened by 4 bases and J by 8 bases, with 10 bases between the two germline ends.

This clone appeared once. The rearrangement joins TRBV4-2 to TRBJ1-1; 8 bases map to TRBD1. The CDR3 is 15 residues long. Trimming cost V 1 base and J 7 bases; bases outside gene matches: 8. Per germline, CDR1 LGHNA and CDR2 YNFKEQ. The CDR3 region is CASSQGGQGAVEAFF. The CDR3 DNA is TGTGCCAGCAGCCAAGGAGGTCAGGGGGCTGTTGAAGCTTTCTTT.

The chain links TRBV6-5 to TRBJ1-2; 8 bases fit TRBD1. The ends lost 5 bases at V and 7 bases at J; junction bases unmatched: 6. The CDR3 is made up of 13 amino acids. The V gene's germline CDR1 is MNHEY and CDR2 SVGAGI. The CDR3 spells CASSLLRGRGYTF. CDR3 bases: TGTGCCAGCAGTCTTCTCAGGGGGCGTGGCTACACCTTC.

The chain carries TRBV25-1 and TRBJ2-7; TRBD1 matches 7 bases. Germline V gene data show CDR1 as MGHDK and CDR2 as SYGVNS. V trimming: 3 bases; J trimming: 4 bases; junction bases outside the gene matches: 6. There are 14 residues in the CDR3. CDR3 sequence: CASSDTGDLYEQYF. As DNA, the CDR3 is TGTGCCAGCAGTGACACAGGGGACCTATACGAGCAGTACTTC.

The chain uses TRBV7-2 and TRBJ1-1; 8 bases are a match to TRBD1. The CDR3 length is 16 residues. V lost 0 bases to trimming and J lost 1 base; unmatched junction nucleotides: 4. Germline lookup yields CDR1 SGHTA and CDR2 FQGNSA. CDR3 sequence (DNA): TGTGCCAGCAGCTTAGCGGCCGGGACAGGGAACACTGAAGCTTTCTTT. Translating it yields CASSLAAGTGNTEAFF.

The CDR3 loop is CASSIGDRRNQPQHF. The CDR3 nucleotides are TGTGCCAGTAGTATAGGGGACAGACGCAATCAGCCCCAGCATTTT. The J gene is TRBJ1-5, the V gene TRBV19; 7 positions agree with TRBD1. The length of the CDR3 is 15 residues. Germline V gives CDR1 LNHDA, CDR2 SQIVND (reference sequence). J gave up 2 bases and V 1 base, and 2 bases lay outside the gene matches.

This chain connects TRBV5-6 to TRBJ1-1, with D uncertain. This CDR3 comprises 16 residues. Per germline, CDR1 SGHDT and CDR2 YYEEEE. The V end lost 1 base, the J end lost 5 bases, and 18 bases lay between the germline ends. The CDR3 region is CASSLTVEFPGTEAFF. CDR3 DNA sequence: TGTGCCAGCAGCTTGACAGTCGAGTTCCCCGGGACTGAAGCTTTCTTT.

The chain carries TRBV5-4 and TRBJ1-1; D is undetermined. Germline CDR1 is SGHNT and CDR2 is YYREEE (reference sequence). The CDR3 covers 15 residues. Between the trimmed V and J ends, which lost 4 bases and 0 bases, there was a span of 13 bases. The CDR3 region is CASSGVGDLNTEAFF. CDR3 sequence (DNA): TGTGCCAGCAGCGGGGTTGGGGATCTGAACACTGAAGCTTTCTTT. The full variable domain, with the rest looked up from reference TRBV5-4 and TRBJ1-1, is ETGVTQSPTHLIKTRGQQVTLRCSSQSGHNTVSWYQQALGQGPQFIFQYYREEENGRGNFPPRFSGLQFPNYSSELNVNALELDDSALYLCASSGVGDLNTEAFFGQGTRLTVV.

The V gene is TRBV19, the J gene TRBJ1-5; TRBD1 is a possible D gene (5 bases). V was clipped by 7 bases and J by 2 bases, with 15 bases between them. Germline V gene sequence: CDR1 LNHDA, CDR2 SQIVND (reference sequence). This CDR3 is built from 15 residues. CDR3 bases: TGTGCCAGTACCCTACAGGCCCCCCGCAATCAGCCCCAGCATTTT. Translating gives CASTLQAPRNQPQHF. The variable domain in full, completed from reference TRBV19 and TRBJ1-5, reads DGGITQSPKYLFRKEGQNVTLSCEQNLNHDAMYWYRQDPGQGLRLIYYSQIVNDFQKGDIAEGYSVSREKKESFPLTVTSAQKNPTAFYLCASTLQAPRNQPQHFGDGTRLSIL.

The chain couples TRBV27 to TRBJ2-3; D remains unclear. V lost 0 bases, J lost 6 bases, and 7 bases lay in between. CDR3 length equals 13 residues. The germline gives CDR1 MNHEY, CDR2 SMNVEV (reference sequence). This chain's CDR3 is CASSLSIGDTQYF. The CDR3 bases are TGTGCCAGCAGTTTATCGATTGGGGATACGCAGTATTTT.

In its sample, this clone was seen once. CDR3 coding DNA: TGTGCCAGCAGCTCCCTCACCCTGGACAGGGGGCGCACCGGGGCCAACGTCCTGACTTTC. Its translation is CASSSLTLDRGRTGANVLTF. This chain uses TRBV7-3 with TRBJ2-6, with 11 bases matching TRBD1. This CDR3 has 20 residues. Germline V CDR1 and CDR2: SGHTA, FQGTGA. The junction had 15 bases not matched to a gene; V was cut back by 4 bases and J by 4 bases.

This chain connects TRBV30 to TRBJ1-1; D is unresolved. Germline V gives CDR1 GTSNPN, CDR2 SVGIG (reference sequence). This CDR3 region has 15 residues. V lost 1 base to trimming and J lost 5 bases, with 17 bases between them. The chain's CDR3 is CAWSALTGMVTEAFF. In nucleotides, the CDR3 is TGTGCCTGGAGTGCCCTCACTGGAATGGTGACTGAAGCTTTCTTT.

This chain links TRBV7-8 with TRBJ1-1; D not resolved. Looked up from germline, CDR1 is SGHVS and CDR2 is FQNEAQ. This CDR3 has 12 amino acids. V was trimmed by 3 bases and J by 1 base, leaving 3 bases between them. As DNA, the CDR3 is TGTGCCAGCAGCTTTTCGAACACTGAAGCTTTCTTT. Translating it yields CASSFSNTEAFF.

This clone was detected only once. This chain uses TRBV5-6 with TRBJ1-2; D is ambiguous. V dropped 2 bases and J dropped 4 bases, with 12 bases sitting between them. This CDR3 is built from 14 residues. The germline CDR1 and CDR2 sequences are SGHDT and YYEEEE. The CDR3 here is CASSLTGMGYGYTF. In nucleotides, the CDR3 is TGTGCCAGCAGCTTAACGGGGATGGGCTATGGCTACACCTTC.

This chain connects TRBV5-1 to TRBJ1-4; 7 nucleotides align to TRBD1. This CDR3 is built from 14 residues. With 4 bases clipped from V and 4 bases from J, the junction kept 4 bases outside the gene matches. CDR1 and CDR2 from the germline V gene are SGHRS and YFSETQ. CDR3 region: CASSGGQVNEKLFF. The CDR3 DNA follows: TGCGCCAGCAGCGGAGGACAGGTTAATGAAAAACTGTTTTTT.

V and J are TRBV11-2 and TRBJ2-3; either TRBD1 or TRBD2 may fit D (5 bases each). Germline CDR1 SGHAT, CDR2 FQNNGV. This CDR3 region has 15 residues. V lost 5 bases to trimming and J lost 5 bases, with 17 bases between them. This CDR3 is CASSRVRGQVDTQYF. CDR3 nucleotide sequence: TGTGCCAGCAGCCGTGTGAGGGGCCAGGTAGATACGCAGTATTTT.

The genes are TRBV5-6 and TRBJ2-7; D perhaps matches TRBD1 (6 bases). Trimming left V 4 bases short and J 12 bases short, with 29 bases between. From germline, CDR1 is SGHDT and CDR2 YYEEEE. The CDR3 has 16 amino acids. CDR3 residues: CASSGEISGTIRDLYF. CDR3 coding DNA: TGTGCCAGCAGCGGAGAAATATCCGGGACAATAAGGGATCTGTACTTC.

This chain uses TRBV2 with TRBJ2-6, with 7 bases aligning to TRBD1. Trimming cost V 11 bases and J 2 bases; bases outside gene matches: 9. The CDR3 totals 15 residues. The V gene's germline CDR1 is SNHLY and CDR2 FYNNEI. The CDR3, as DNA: TGTGCCTCCCCGAGAAGGGGGCCTGGGGCCAACGTCCTGACTTTC. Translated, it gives CASPRRGPGANVLTF. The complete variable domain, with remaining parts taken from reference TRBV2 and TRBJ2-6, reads EPEVTQTPSHQVTQMGQEVILRCVPISNHLYFYWYRQILGQKVEFLVSFYNNEISEKSEIFDDQFSVERPDGSNFTLKIRSTKLEDSAMYFCASPRRGPGANVLTFGAGSRLTVL.

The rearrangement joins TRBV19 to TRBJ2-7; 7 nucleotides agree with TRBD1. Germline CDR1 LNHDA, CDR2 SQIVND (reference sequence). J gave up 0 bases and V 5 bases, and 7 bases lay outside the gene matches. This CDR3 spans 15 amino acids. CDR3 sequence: CASSLRDSSSYEQYF. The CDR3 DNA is TGTGCCAGTAGTCTTCGGGACAGTAGCTCCTACGAGCAGTACTTC.

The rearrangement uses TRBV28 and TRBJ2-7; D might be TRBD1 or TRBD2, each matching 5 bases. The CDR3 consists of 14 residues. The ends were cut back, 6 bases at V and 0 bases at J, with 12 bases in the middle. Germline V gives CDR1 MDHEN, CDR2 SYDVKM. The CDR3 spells CASRQSGRSYEQYF. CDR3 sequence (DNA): TGTGCCAGCAGGCAATCGGGGCGCTCCTACGAGCAGTACTTC.

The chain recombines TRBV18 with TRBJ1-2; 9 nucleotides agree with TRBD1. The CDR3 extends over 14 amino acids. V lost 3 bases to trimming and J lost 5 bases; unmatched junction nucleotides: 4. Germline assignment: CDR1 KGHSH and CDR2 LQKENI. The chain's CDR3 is CASSPGQGSYGYTF. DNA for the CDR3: TGTGCCAGCTCACCCGGACAGGGGTCATATGGCTACACCTTC.

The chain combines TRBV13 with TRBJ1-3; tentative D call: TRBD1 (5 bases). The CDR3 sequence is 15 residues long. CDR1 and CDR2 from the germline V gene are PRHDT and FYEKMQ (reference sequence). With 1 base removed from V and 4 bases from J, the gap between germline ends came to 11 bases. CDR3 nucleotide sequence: TGTGCCAGCAGCTTAGCGGGGGGTTACGGAAACACCATATATTTT. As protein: CASSLAGGYGNTIYF.

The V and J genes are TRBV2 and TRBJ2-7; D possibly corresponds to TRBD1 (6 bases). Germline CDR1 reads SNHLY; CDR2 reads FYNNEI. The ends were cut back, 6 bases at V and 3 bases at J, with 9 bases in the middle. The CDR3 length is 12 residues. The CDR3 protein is CASRQGVYEQYF. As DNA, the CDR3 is TGTGCCAGCAGACAGGGCGTCTACGAGCAGTACTTC. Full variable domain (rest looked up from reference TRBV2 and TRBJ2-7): EPEVTQTPSHQVTQMGQEVILRCVPISNHLYFYWYRQILGQKVEFLVSFYNNEISEKSEIFDDQFSVERPDGSNFTLKIRSTKLEDSAMYFCASRQGVYEQYFGPGTRLTVT.

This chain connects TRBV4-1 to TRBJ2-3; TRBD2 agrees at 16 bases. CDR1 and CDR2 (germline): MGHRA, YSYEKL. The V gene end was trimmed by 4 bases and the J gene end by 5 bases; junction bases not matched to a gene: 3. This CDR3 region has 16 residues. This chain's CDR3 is CASSPGTSGGGDTQYF. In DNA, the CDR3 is TGCGCCAGCAGCCCTGGGACTAGCGGGGGGGGAGATACGCAGTATTTT.

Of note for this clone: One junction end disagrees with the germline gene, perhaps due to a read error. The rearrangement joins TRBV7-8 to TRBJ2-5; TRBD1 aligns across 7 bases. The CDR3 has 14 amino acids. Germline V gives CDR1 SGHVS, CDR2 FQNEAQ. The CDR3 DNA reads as TGTGCCAGCAGCCTAGCTGGGACAGAAGAGACCCAGTACTTC. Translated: CASSLAGTEETQYF.

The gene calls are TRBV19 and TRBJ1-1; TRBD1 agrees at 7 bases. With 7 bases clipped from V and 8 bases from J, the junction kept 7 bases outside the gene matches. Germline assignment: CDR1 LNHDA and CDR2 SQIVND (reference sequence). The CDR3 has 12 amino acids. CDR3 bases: TGTGCCAGTAAGGTAGCGGGACAGGAAGCTTTCTTT. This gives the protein CASKVAGQEAFF.

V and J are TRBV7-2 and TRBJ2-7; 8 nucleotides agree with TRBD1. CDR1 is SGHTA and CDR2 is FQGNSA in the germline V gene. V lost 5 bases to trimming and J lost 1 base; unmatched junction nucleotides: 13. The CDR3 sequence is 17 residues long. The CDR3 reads CASSQKNNRGSSYEQYF. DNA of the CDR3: TGTGCCAGCAGCCAAAAAAACAACAGGGGGTCATCCTACGAGCAGTACTTC.

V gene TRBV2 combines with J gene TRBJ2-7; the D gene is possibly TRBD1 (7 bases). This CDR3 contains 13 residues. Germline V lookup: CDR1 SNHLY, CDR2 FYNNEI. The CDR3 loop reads CAGGGDSTYEQYF. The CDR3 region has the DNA TGTGCTGGAGGCGGGGACAGCACATACGAGCAGTACTTC.

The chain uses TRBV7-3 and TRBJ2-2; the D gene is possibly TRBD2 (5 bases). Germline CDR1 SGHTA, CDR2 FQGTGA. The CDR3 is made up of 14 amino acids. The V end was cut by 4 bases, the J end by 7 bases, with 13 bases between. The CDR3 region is CASSSRTLGGELFF. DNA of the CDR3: TGTGCCAGCAGCTCCAGGACTCTAGGCGGGGAGCTGTTTTTT.

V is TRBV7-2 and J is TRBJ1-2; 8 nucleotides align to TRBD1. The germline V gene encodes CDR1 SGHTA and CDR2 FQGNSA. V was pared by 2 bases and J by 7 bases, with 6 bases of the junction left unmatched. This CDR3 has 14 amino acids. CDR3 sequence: CASSLRATGGGYTF. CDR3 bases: TGTGCCAGCAGCTTAAGAGCCACAGGGGGTGGCTACACCTTC.

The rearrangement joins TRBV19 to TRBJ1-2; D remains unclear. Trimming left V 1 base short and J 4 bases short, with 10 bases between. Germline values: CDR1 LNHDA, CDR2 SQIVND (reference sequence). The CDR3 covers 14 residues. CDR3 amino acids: CASSIGTATYGYTF. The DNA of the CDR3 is TGTGCCAGTAGTATAGGGACGGCGACCTATGGCTACACCTTC.

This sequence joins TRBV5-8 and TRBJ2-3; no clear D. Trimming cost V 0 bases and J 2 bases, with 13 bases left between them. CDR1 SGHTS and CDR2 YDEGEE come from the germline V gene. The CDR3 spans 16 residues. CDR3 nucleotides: TGTGCCAGCAGCTTGGCCTTATCGCACCTCACAGATACGCAGTATTTT. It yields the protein CASSLALSHLTDTQYF.